This T cell receptor beta chain was captured by sequencing in a study of T cells in narcolepsy. Turning to the study itself: Patients with NT1 or NT2 and healthy control donors were enrolled.

Comment on this clone: The antigen is undetermined.

V was clipped by 1 base and J by 8 bases, with 10 bases between them. Germline lookup yields CDR1 SGDLS and CDR2 YYNGEE. The CDR3 spans 13 residues. Sequencing was performed with immunoSEQ multiplex PCR; in TCRdb, only in-frame clones are kept and a portion is missing. The sample lists about 41,000 clones; around 88% were seen once. Overall study findings and caveats: Same-patient CSF and blood CD4+ T cell clonotypes included HCRT-specific and TRIB2-specific autoreactive ones. No autoreactive T cell clone sequences appeared in some memory CD4+ repertoires. Autoreactive clonotypes reportedly recurred in blood of same and different patients, not controls.

The TCR sequence derives from a human donor with narcolepsy. The rearrangement joins TRBV9 to TRBJ2-1, with D possibly matching TRBD2 (5 bases). Sequenced input: CD45RA- memory CD4+ T cells from PBMCs. The CDR3 DNA sequence: TGTGCCAGCAGCGTAATAGGGAGTCATGAGCAGTTCTTC. This sequence encodes CASSVIGSHEQFF.